The present TCR beta chain was sequenced within a study of T cells after posttransplantation cyclophosphamide (TCRdb year 2016). About the full investigation: Using TRB sequencing, the study followed how the T cell repertoire rebuilt after myeloablative bone marrow transplantation with posttransplantation cyclophosphamide given as GVHD prophylaxis. Because TRA and TRB clonality correlated tightly in 10 or so samples, later TCR analyses were limited to TRB. Public TRB sequences were searched against a database of over 3,600 sequences associated with responses to pathogens, tumor antigens, self-antigens and alloantigens. Samples from some 32 PTCy-treated patients and 15 to 20 related bone marrow donors of those patients were subjected to antigen receptor sequencing. Up to 3 additional blood samples from 2 to 5.2 years after transplant were also TRB-sequenced in 3 patients, as was pretransplant blood from a handful of patients. TRB sequencing was performed on blood from all 35 or so PTCy patients with 1-year posttransplant specimens. Study-level results and caveats: Donor-recipient similarity was low at 1-2 months but rose over the first year, and later blood repertoires were often dominated by donor CD8+ memory clones. The TRB repertoires of T cells infiltrating skin or the GI tract showed only limited overlap with the TRB repertoires found in blood. Across 40 to 55 patients, TRB clonality was highly associated with recipient CMV seropositivity and CMV reactivation, and diversity in PTCy patients was similar to diversity in CNI/methotrexate controls.

This clone was seen repeatedly, ten times or more. Which antigen it targets is not known. No quality values exist for individual bases; no much larger clone is one base distant. At the junction V is shortened by 7 bases and J by 2 bases, with 15 bases in between. From the cysteine up to the phenylalanine, the CDR3 has a length of 14 residues. The kept DNA is CDR3 alone, 42 bases in frame from the first base. CDR1 and CDR2 (MNHEY, SVGAGI) derive from the germline V gene. In light of the paper, this sample's treatment or condition label describes: high-dose cyclophosphamide on days +3 and +4 as single-agent GVHD prophylaxis. For conditioning, the PTCy patients got busulfan and fludarabine, then a related or unrelated marrow graft, followed by cyclophosphamide on days +3 and +4. PTCy-treated patients were drawn from a prospective multi-institutional clinical trial. Peripheral blood and bone marrow mononuclear cells were isolated by Ficoll-Hypaque density centrifugation and cryopreserved.

Genomic DNA was the input for TRB sequencing, which was run either with the immunoSEQ assay at survey resolution or with the hsTCRB kit. In the source study's methods: The immunoSEQ software was used for initial read processing, and the LymphoSeq R package was used for repertoire analyses. Clonality was computed as 1 minus normalized Shannon entropy; Gini coefficient was also calculated for each TRB dataset. Phenotypes of unsorted samples were inferred by mapping TRB sequences from sorted subsets of the recipient or donor onto unsorted samples of the same recipient. TCRdb retrieved this table from immuneACCESS and kept in-frame rearrangements only. Not all clones are present; in checked studies, unresolved V genes account for under half, and no reason is known for the remainder. V and J calls and clone size come straight from that table; D and trimming were deduced from the DNA. The sample counts some 23,000 clones, each observed more than once. The ten largest make up 1.5% to 2% of the sample.

The sequences come from PBMCs, collected after allogeneic stem cell transplant with posttransplant cyclophosphamide. The chain was built from TRBV6-5 and TRBJ2-7; tentative D gene TRBD1, with 5 bases matching. The TCR comes from a male patient in his late teens or twenties who received an allogeneic stem cell transplant from a related donor, was CMV-positive, and had no GVHD. Donor T cells from the graft may be present among the T cells after a transplant. The CDR3 reads as follows: CASTQTVGPYEQYF. At the DNA level, the sequence is TGTGCCAGCACCCAGACAGTGGGGCCCTACGAGCAGTACTTC.